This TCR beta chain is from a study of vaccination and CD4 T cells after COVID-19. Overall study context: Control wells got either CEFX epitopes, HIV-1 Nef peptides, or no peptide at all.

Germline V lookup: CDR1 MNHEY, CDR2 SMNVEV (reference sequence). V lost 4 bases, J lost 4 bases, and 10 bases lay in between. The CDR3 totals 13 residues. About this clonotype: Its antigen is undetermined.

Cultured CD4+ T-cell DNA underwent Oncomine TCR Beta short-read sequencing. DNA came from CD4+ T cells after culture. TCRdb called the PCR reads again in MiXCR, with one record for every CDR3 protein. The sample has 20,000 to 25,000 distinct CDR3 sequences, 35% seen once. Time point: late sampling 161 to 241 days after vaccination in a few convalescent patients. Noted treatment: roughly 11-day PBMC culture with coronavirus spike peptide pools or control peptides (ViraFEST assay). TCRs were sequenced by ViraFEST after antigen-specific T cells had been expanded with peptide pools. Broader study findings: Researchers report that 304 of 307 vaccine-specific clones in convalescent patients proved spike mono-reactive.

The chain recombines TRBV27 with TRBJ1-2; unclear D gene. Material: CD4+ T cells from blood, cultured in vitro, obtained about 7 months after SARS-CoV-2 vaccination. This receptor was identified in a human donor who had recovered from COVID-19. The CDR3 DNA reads TGTGCCAGCAGTTATGGACGGAGCTATGGCTACACCTTC. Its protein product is CASSYGRSYGYTF.